Listed below are T cell receptor beta chains from one sample, sequenced in a study of shared clonotypes between healthy human individuals. Data came from immunoSEQ multiplex PCR; TCRdb stores just in-frame clones and leaves some out. The sample holds approximately 440,000 clones, 60% to 80% seen once. The sequenced material came from PBMCs. These receptors were taken from a woman aged 40 to 50 in good health. Some clones in this sample may be carry-over from other donors' samples. CDR3s include the opening cysteine and the closing phenylalanine or tryptophan. The D gene is left open where the match is weak. Size tells how often a clone was seen (once, few, many) or the class of an expanded clone, and some rows leave it out.

abundance: once
v_gene: TRBV10-3
d_gene: TRBD1
len: 15
j_gene: TRBJ1-2
CDR3aa: CAISAQRDSGYGYTF
CDR3nt: TGTGCCATCAGCGCCCAGAGGGACAGTGGCTATGGCTACACCTTC

abundance: -
v_gene: TRBV27
d_gene: TRBD2
len: 16
j_gene: TRBJ2-1
CDR3aa: CASSSPLAGGWHEQFF
CDR3nt: TGTGCCAGCAGTTCGCCACTAGCGGGAGGGTGGCATGAGCAGTTCTTC

abundance: -
v_gene: TRBV29-1
d_gene: TRBD2
len: 15
j_gene: TRBJ2-1
CDR3aa: CSEVGGRSSYNEQFF
CDR3nt: TGCAGCGAGGTTGGCGGGAGGAGCTCCTACAATGAGCAGTTCTTC

abundance: -
v_gene: TRBV7-2
d_gene: TRBD2
len: 15
j_gene: TRBJ2-7
CDR3aa: CASSEGLGYYYEQYF
CDR3nt: TGTGCCAGCAGCGAAGGACTAGGGTACTACTACGAGCAGTACTTC

abundance: -
v_gene: TRBV7-3
d_gene: -
len: 15
j_gene: TRBJ2-2
CDR3aa: CASSLRGTNTGELFF
CDR3nt: TGTGCCAGCAGCCTGCGGGGCACGAACACCGGGGAGCTGTTTTTT

abundance: -
v_gene: TRBV11-1
d_gene: -
len: 15
j_gene: TRBJ2-5
CDR3aa: CASSSVLGYVETQYF
CDR3nt: TGTGCCAGCAGTTCGGTGCTTGGCTACGTGGAGACCCAGTACTTC

abundance: -
v_gene: TRBV7-3
d_gene: -
len: 17
j_gene: TRBJ2-1
CDR3aa: CASSLMGPGSSYNEQFF
CDR3nt: TGTGCCAGCAGCTTAATGGGTCCGGGAAGCTCCTACAATGAGCAGTTCTTC

abundance: -
v_gene: TRBV7-9
d_gene: -
len: 15
j_gene: TRBJ2-2
CDR3aa: CASSLPGTSSGELFF
CDR3nt: TGTGCCAGCAGCCTACCCGGGACTTCGTCCGGGGAGCTGTTTTTT

abundance: -
v_gene: TRBV10-1
d_gene: -
len: 13
j_gene: TRBJ2-1
CDR3aa: CASSESGAGEQFF
CDR3nt: TGCGCCAGCAGTGAATCTGGGGCGGGCGAGCAGTTCTTC

abundance: -
v_gene: TRBV6-1
d_gene: -
len: 13
j_gene: TRBJ2-7
CDR3aa: CASSERWDGGQYF
CDR3nt: TGTGCCAGCAGTGAACGCTGGGACGGCGGGCAGTACTTC

abundance: -
v_gene: TRBV27
d_gene: -
len: 17
j_gene: TRBJ2-2
CDR3aa: CASSQGGHKMNTGELFF
CDR3nt: TGTGCCAGCTCCCAAGGTGGGCACAAGATGAACACCGGGGAGCTGTTTTTT

abundance: -
v_gene: TRBV2
d_gene: -
len: 14
j_gene: TRBJ2-2
CDR3aa: CASSSGSLAGELFF
CDR3nt: TGTGCCAGCAGTTCAGGGTCGTTGGCCGGGGAGCTGTTTTTT

abundance: -
v_gene: TRBV5-1
d_gene: -
len: 14
j_gene: TRBJ2-7
CDR3aa: CASSFYHSAYEQYF
CDR3nt: TGCGCCAGCAGCTTTTATCACTCCGCCTACGAGCAGTACTTC

abundance: -
v_gene: TRBV9
d_gene: TRBD1
len: 14
j_gene: TRBJ2-7
CDR3aa: CASSAWDSSYEQYF
CDR3nt: TGTGCCAGCAGCGCCTGGGACAGCTCCTACGAGCAGTACTTC

abundance: -
v_gene: TRBV5-4
d_gene: TRBD1
len: 13
j_gene: TRBJ1-2
CDR3aa: CASSYDRGYGYTF
CDR3nt: TGTGCCAGCAGCTACGACAGGGGATATGGCTACACCTTC

abundance: -
v_gene: TRBV7-2
d_gene: -
len: 14
j_gene: TRBJ2-1
CDR3aa: CASSLYSGQAEQFF
CDR3nt: TGTGCCAGCAGCTTATATTCCGGGCAGGCTGAGCAGTTCTTC

abundance: -
v_gene: TRBV5-1
d_gene: TRBD1
len: 15
j_gene: TRBJ1-4
CDR3aa: CASSTRGQSNEKLFF
CDR3nt: TGCGCCAGCAGCACGCGGGGACAGTCGAATGAAAAACTGTTTTTT

abundance: -
v_gene: TRBV7-8
d_gene: -
len: 16
j_gene: TRBJ2-3
CDR3aa: CASSPTSRRGTDTQYF
CDR3nt: TGTGCCAGCAGTCCGACCTCGCGGCGCGGCACAGATACGCAGTATTTT

abundance: -
v_gene: TRBV9
d_gene: -
len: 16
j_gene: TRBJ1-2
CDR3aa: CASSSTGAHNVYGYTF
CDR3nt: TGTGCCAGCAGCTCCACCGGGGCCCACAACGTTTATGGCTACACCTTC

abundance: once
v_gene: TRBV5-4
d_gene: TRBD2
len: 17
j_gene: TRBJ2-1
CDR3aa: CASSPSTSGLTYNEQFF
CDR3nt: TGTGCCAGCAGCCCCTCGACATCGGGACTAACGTACAATGAGCAGTTCTTC

abundance: -
v_gene: TRBV5-5
d_gene: -
len: 15
j_gene: TRBJ2-7
CDR3aa: CASSSRQVRFYEQYF
CDR3nt: TGTGCCAGCAGCAGTAGACAGGTCCGTTTCTACGAGCAGTACTTC

abundance: -
v_gene: TRBV27
d_gene: TRBD1
len: 16
j_gene: TRBJ2-5
CDR3aa: CASSDWRQGVWETQYF
CDR3nt: TGTGCCAGCAGCGATTGGAGACAGGGGGTTTGGGAGACCCAGTACTTC

abundance: -
v_gene: TRBV19
d_gene: TRBD1
len: 13
j_gene: TRBJ1-1
CDR3aa: CASGQGADTEAFF
CDR3nt: TGTGCCAGCGGACAGGGGGCGGACACTGAAGCTTTCTTT

abundance: -
v_gene: TRBV27
d_gene: -
len: 15
j_gene: TRBJ2-1
CDR3aa: CASSPGVEKGNEQFF
CDR3nt: TGTGCCAGCAGTCCCGGCGTTGAGAAGGGCAATGAGCAGTTCTTC

abundance: -
v_gene: TRBV6-6
d_gene: -
len: 16
j_gene: TRBJ2-6
CDR3aa: CASSYSEGSGANVLTF
CDR3nt: TGTGCCAGCAGTTACTCGGAGGGTTCTGGGGCCAACGTCCTGACTTTC

abundance: -
v_gene: TRBV5-1
d_gene: -
len: 15
j_gene: TRBJ1-1
CDR3aa: CASSSETVTNTEAFF
CDR3nt: TGCGCCAGCAGCTCAGAGACTGTGACCAACACTGAAGCTTTCTTT

abundance: -
v_gene: TRBV28
d_gene: -
len: 15
j_gene: TRBJ2-7
CDR3aa: CASSIDRRRSYEQYF
CDR3nt: TGTGCCAGCAGCATAGACAGGCGTAGGTCCTACGAGCAGTACTTC

abundance: once
v_gene: TRBV6-5
d_gene: -
len: 14
j_gene: TRBJ1-5
CDR3aa: CASSYSGGNQPQHF
CDR3nt: TGTGCCAGCAGTTACTCAGGGGGAAATCAGCCCCAGCATTTT

abundance: once
v_gene: TRBV25-1
d_gene: -
len: 15
j_gene: TRBJ1-3
CDR3aa: CASSDGHFSGNTIYF
CDR3nt: TGTGCCAGCAGTGACGGACACTTCTCTGGAAACACCATATATTTT

abundance: many
v_gene: TRBV11-2
d_gene: -
len: 15
j_gene: TRBJ2-7
CDR3aa: CASSLALVLGYEQYF
CDR3nt: TGTGCCAGCAGCTTAGCACTAGTGTTGGGTTACGAGCAGTACTTC

abundance: many
v_gene: TRBV29-1
d_gene: TRBD1
len: 13
j_gene: TRBJ1-1
CDR3aa: CSAGQGMNTEAFF
CDR3nt: TGCAGCGCAGGACAGGGAATGAACACTGAAGCTTTCTTT

abundance: -
v_gene: TRBV29-1
d_gene: TRBD2
len: 19
j_gene: TRBJ2-1
CDR3aa: CSVEGLAAKVSAPDNEQFF
CDR3nt: TGCAGCGTTGAAGGTCTAGCGGCCAAAGTGAGTGCTCCTGACAATGAGCAGTTCTTC

abundance: -
v_gene: TRBV10-3
d_gene: TRBD1
len: 13
j_gene: TRBJ1-2
CDR3aa: CAITLDRTYGYTF
CDR3nt: TGTGCCATCACACTGGACAGGACATATGGCTACACCTTC

abundance: -
v_gene: TRBV7-8
d_gene: TRBD1
len: 13
j_gene: TRBJ2-7
CDR3aa: CASSLNTGVEQYF
CDR3nt: TGTGCCAGCAGCTTAAACACAGGGGTCGAGCAGTACTTC

abundance: few
v_gene: TRBV19
d_gene: -
len: 13
j_gene: TRBJ2-1
CDR3aa: CASSIRGRNEQFF
CDR3nt: TGTGCCAGTAGTATACGGGGTCGCAATGAGCAGTTCTTC

abundance: -
v_gene: TRBV21-1
d_gene: -
len: 10
j_gene: TRBJ2-5
CDR3aa: CASSKETQYF
CDR3nt: TGTGCCAGCAGCAAGGAGACCCAGTACTTC

abundance: -
v_gene: TRBV25-1
d_gene: -
len: 11
j_gene: TRBJ2-6
CDR3aa: CASSKTSVLTF
CDR3nt: TGTGCCAGCAGTAAGACATCCGTCCTGACTTTC

abundance: -
v_gene: TRBV13
d_gene: -
len: 13
j_gene: TRBJ1-2
CDR3aa: CASSLQGRDGYTF
CDR3nt: TGTGCCAGCAGCTTGCAGGGGAGAGATGGCTACACCTTC

abundance: -
v_gene: TRBV4-1
d_gene: TRBD2
len: 16
j_gene: TRBJ2-1
CDR3aa: CASSQDSGSGSDEQFF
CDR3nt: TGCGCCAGCAGCCAAGATTCGGGTAGCGGGAGCGATGAGCAGTTCTTC